A single sample is the source of the 8 T cell receptor beta chains below, sequenced in a study of blood T cell repertoires in COVID-19. Clones were sequenced by immunoSEQ multiplex PCR, and TCRdb holds only the in-frame ones, with some missing. The sample includes about 100,000 clones, around four fifths of them seen just once. Sequenced sample: peripheral blood. Receptor source: a human donor in a cohort sampled during active COVID-19.

This clone was observed a few times. V and J are TRBV30 and TRBJ1-5, with a weak D call TRBD1 (6 bases). Trimming cost V 5 bases and J 3 bases, with 11 bases left between them. There are 13 residues in the CDR3. Germline-derived CDR1 and CDR2 are GTSNPN and SVGIG (reference sequence). The CDR3 spells CAWGQGPNQPQHF. The CDR3 DNA follows: TGTGCCTGGGGGCAGGGGCCCAATCAGCCCCAGCATTTT.

This chain connects TRBV11-3 to TRBJ2-2; TRBD1 aligns across 9 bases. Germline V gives CDR1 SGHNT, CDR2 YENEEA. CDR3 length: 18 amino acids. Trimming at V came to 5 bases and at J to 1 base, leaving 11 bases not matched to a gene. CDR3 sequence reads: CASSENRGLTLNTGELFF. As DNA, the CDR3 is TGTGCCAGCAGCGAAAACAGGGGGCTCACATTGAACACCGGGGAGCTGTTTTTT.

The chain employs TRBV19 and TRBJ2-5; D is uncertain. The CDR3 runs 14 residues. Germline values: CDR1 LNHDA, CDR2 SQIVND (reference sequence). Trimming took off 4 bases at V and 1 base at J, with 10 bases between the two ends. CDR3 DNA sequence: TGTGCCAGTAGTAAGTTACTGCTCCAAGAGACCCAGTACTTC. Its protein product is CASSKLLLQETQYF.

This sequence joins TRBV6-2 or TRBV6-3 and TRBJ1-5, with D possibly matching TRBD1 (5 bases). The germline V and J ends were trimmed by 5 bases and 1 base, with 12 bases remaining between them. Germline lookup yields CDR1 MNHEY and CDR2 SVGEGT. The CDR3 is 15 residues long. The CDR3 region is CASSRRGPSNQPQHF. The CDR3, as DNA: TGTGCCAGCAGTCGGCGGGGACCCAGCAATCAGCCCCAGCATTTT.

The chain recombines TRBV28 with TRBJ1-2; the D is unclear. Trimming cost V 2 bases and J 4 bases, with 8 bases left between them. Germline CDR1 MDHEN, CDR2 SYDVKM. The CDR3 spans 13 residues. CDR3 in amino acids: CASSLTYSYGYTF. In nucleotides, the CDR3 is TGTGCCAGCAGTTTAACGTACAGCTATGGCTACACCTTC.

The rearrangement links TRBV4-2 to TRBJ2-1; D not certain. Trimming took off 4 bases at V and 8 bases at J, with 15 bases between the two ends. The germline gives CDR1 LGHNA, CDR2 YNFKEQ. CDR3 length: 14 amino acids. The CDR3 DNA sequence: TGTGCCAGCAGCCCCCTAGGCGGCGGCCATGAGCAGTTCTTC. Its translation: CASSPLGGGHEQFF.

The chain employs TRBV9 and TRBJ2-7, with 11 bases matching TRBD1. This CDR3 has 14 residues. Per the germline V gene, CDR1 is SGDLS and CDR2 is YYNGEE. Germline trimming cut 6 bases from V and 2 bases from J; bases unmatched to any gene: 4. CDR3 DNA sequence: TGTGCCAGCACACCGGGACAGGGGGCCTACGAGCAGTACTTC. Protein sequence: CASTPGQGAYEQYF.

The chain has TRBV19 and TRBJ2-4; maybe TRBD1 (5 bases). Germline values: CDR1 LNHDA, CDR2 SQIVND (reference sequence). The CDR3 runs 14 residues. V gave up 3 bases and J gave up 9 bases, with 15 bases separating them. The CDR3 region has the DNA TGTGCCAGTAGTATGAATGGGGCCCGTGGCATTCAGTACTTC. This encodes CASSMNGARGIQYF.